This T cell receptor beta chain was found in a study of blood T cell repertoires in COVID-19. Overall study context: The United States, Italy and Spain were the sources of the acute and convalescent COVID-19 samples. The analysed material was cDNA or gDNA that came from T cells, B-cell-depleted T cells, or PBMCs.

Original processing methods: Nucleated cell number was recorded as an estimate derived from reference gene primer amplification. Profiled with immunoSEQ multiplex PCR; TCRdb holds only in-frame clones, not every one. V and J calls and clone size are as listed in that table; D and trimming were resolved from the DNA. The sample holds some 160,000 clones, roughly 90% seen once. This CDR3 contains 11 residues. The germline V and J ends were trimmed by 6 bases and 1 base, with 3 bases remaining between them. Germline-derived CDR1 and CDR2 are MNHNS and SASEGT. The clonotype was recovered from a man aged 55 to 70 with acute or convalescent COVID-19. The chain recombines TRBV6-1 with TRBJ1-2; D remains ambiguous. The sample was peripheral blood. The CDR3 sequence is CASSLNYGYTF. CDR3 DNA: TGTGCCAGCAGCCTTAACTATGGCTACACCTTC.